The 7 T cell receptor beta chains in this list originate from one sample, sequenced in a study of T cell repertoires in cytomegalovirus infection (dated by TCRdb to between 2018 and 2021). Reads for this sample came from an Illumina HiSeq 1500. The public reads were quality trimmed at Q25 with fastp and then assembled into clones with MiXCR by TCRdb, keeping productive beta chains. Rows merge per CDR3 protein into single entries with the most common DNA and genes. Present in this sample are 450,000 to 600,000 distinct CDR3 sequences, about 42% of which were seen just once. Approximately 40% of the sample rests with the top ten. The sample's treatment or condition label, in plain terms: in vitro stimulation with specific CMV peptide epitopes to enrich CMV-specific T cells. Their recognized antigens are unknown. The input for sequencing was cultured PBMCs, taken from culture after CMV antigen stimulation. The receptors originated from a human donor in good health (CMV status not recorded). Some clones in this sample may be carry-over from other donors' samples.

The V call is TRBV15, the J call TRBJ2-5; D remains unclear. The CDR3 sequence is 14 residues long. Trimming left V 2 bases short and J 2 bases short, with 9 bases between. Per the germline V gene, CDR1 is LNHNV and CDR2 is YYDKDF (reference sequence). CDR3 coding DNA: TGTGCCACCAGCAGACTTGACGAACAAGAGACCCAGTACTTC. Translating gives CATSRLDEQETQYF.

The chain is built from TRBV7-9 and TRBJ1-3; 8 nucleotides align to TRBD1. J was trimmed by 4 bases and V by 5 bases; bases with no gene match: 7. Germline CDR1 and CDR2: SEHNR and FQNEAQ (reference sequence). The CDR3 runs to 15 residues. The CDR3 protein is CASSLTGGRGNTIYF. The CDR3 region has the DNA TGTGCCAGCAGCCTCACAGGGGGAAGAGGAAACACCATATATTTT.

This chain uses TRBV7-2 with TRBJ2-7; D is ambiguous. Trimming stripped 1 base from V and 3 bases from J, with 10 bases between. The germline V gene encodes CDR1 SGHTA and CDR2 FQGNSA. This CDR3 is built from 14 residues. CDR3 sequence: CASSLVGIGYEQYF. The CDR3 region has the DNA TGTGCCAGCAGCTTAGTAGGGATCGGCTACGAGCAGTACTTC.

This chain connects TRBV12-3 or TRBV12-4 to TRBJ1-1, with D hard to call. The CDR3 totals 14 residues. V lost 3 bases and J lost 1, with 9 bases in between. The CDR3 nucleotides are TGTGCCAGCAGTTTTTGGCAACGGAACACTGAAGCTTTCTTT. Translating it yields CASSFWQRNTEAFF.

V usage is TRBV2 and J usage is TRBJ2-1; 7 bases fit TRBD2. After removal of 4 bases from V and 8 bases from J, the junction contained 8 bases not matched to a gene. The CDR3 is 14 amino acids. Looked up from germline, CDR1 is SNHLY and CDR2 is FYNNEI. The CDR3 here is CASSAKLARDEQFF. The CDR3, as DNA: TGTGCCAGCAGTGCAAAACTAGCGCGCGATGAGCAGTTCTTC.

The rearrangement links TRBV27 to TRBJ1-6; D is possibly TRBD1 (6 bases). The CDR3 has 17 amino acids. Deletions cut 6 bases from V and 11 bases from J, with 26 bases between. Germline CDR1 and CDR2: MNHEY and SMNVEV (reference sequence). Written as DNA, the CDR3 is TGTGCCAGCAGCCTCCCTCGGGGGGGCTTTACATCCCCACCCCTCCACTTT. It is translated as CASSLPRGGFTSPPLHF.

The chain couples TRBV12-3 or TRBV12-4 to TRBJ2-5; tentative D call: TRBD1 (7 bases). The length of the CDR3 is 13 residues. Trimming pared 8 bases from V and 5 bases from J, leaving 15 bases between. Here the CDR3 reads CASRGTVGETQYF. Written as DNA, the CDR3 is TGTGCCAGCCGGGGGACAGTGGGCGAGACCCAGTACTTC.